This T cell receptor (beta chain) is from a study of prognosis after radiotherapy for stage I lung cancer. Findings and caveats of the study: The study found lower Shannon entropy after stereotactic body radiation therapy in patients who developed distant metastases.

Template was genomic DNA; TCR beta CDR3 amplified in two multiplex PCR rounds. The first round of PCR was done with primers that matched each TRBV and TRBJ gene. A single record per CDR3 protein comes from TCRdb applying MiXCR to the multiplex PCR reads. The table has about 30,000 distinct CDR3 sequences, around 30% seen once; the top ten hold 12%. Details on this clonotype: What it binds is unknown. A read error is possible here, since a much larger clone lies one base away.

V was clipped by 5 bases and J by 0 bases; unmatched bases: 6. In germline, CDR1 is SEHNR, CDR2 FQNEAQ (reference sequence). This CDR3 region has 15 residues. The specimen was PBMCs, collected before or after stereotactic body radiation therapy (not recorded which). This TCR came from a donor aged 50 or older with non-small cell lung cancer. This chain links TRBV7-9 with TRBJ1-1; 7 positions match TRBD1. CDR3 protein: CASSIPGQLNTEAFF. In DNA, the CDR3 is TGTGCCAGCAGCATCCCGGGACAGTTGAACACTGAAGCTTTCTTT. Combining the CDR3 with reference TRBV7-9 and TRBJ1-1 gives the whole variable domain DTGVSQNPRHKITKRGQNVTFRCDPISEHNRLYWYRQTLGQGPEFLTYFQNEAQLEKSRLLSDRFSAERPKGSFSTLEIQRTEQGDSAMYLCASSIPGQLNTEAFFGQGTRLTVV.